The present T cell receptor beta chain was sequenced within a study of T-cell memory formation after mild COVID-19. This clonotype was detected only a few times. UMIs and sample barcodes were carried by the TCR alpha and TCR beta cDNA libraries that 5'RACE produced using constant-segment primers. MiXCR, run by TCRdb on the 5' RACE reads, gives a single entry per CDR3 protein. The top ten hold about an eighth of the sample, which has 200,000 to 250,000 distinct CDR3 sequences, roughly 30% seen once. This clonotype originated in an adult woman who had mild COVID-19 (a few samples of this study predate the infection). Cell type and time point are not known. Sequenced sample: PBMCs or a T cell subset sorted from them (not recorded which).

CDR3 sequence reads: CASSKLGPQHF. The CDR3 DNA sequence: TGTGCCAGCAGCAAACTGGGGCCCCAGCATTTT. V gene TRBV7-9 combines with J gene TRBJ1-5, with D uncertain. CDR1 SEHNR and CDR2 FQNEAQ come from the germline V gene (reference sequence). The CDR3 is 11 residues long. Trimming pared 5 bases from V and 9 bases from J, leaving 8 bases between.